This record concerns one T cell receptor (beta chain) sequence. The antigen is not known. TCRdb re-called the reads with MiXCR, one entry per CDR3 protein. Seen here are 160,000 or so distinct CDR3 sequences, 17% observed once, and the top ten hold 18%. The data were taken from a study of T cell repertoires in cytomegalovirus infection. Findings of the study overall: Summed frequency of public TCR beta families distinguished CMV carriers with the relevant HLA.

The CDR3 sequence is 15 residues long. With V trimmed by 6 bases and J by 0 bases, 6 bases remained unmatched. Germline V CDR1 and CDR2: SGHVS, FQNEAQ. Sequenced: CD8+ T cells from PBMCs. The V call is TRBV7-8, the J call TRBJ2-7; 9 nucleotides agree with TRBD2. This clonotype originated in a human donor in good health (CMV status not recorded). Some clones in this sample may be carry-over from other donors' samples. CDR3 loop: CASRQASGISYEQYF. The CDR3 coding sequence is TGTGCCAGCAGACAAGCTAGCGGGATCTCCTACGAGCAGTACTTC.